These 8 T cell receptor beta chains came from one sample sequenced in a study of T cells in localized non-small cell lung cancer. The protocol was immunoSEQ multiplex PCR, while the TCRdb copy is restricted to in-frame clones and leaves out a portion. This table holds 1,500 to 2,000 clones, around 22% found once. Source: normal lung tissue next to the tumor, taken before any cancer treatment. Every receptor here comes from a male donor at least 60 years old with stage II lung adenocarcinoma.

This clone is judged medium-sized. The chain is built from TRBV7-2 and TRBJ2-5, with D maybe TRBD2 (5 bases). V was pared by 4 bases and J by 3 bases, with 9 bases between. CDR1 SGHTA and CDR2 FQGNSA come from the germline V gene. The CDR3 extends over 13 amino acids. CDR3 in DNA: TGTGCCAGCAGCTCCGGGGTGAAAGAGACCCAGTACTTC. Translation: CASSSGVKETQYF.

In this sample, this clone turned up a few times. This sequence joins TRBV11-3 and TRBJ1-4; TRBD1 is a possible D gene (5 bases). Trimming took 4 bases from V and 5 from J, leaving 11 bases between them. Germline values: CDR1 SGHNT, CDR2 YENEEA. There are 14 residues in the CDR3. CDR3 nucleotide sequence: TGTGCCAGCAGCTCCAGGGTCGGGAATGAAAAACTGTTTTTT. This codes for CASSSRVGNEKLFF.

V usage is TRBV19 and J usage is TRBJ2-5, with 8 bases that match TRBD1. Germline CDR1 is LNHDA and CDR2 is SQIVND (reference sequence). V was pared by 4 bases and J by 5 bases, with 3 bases of the junction left unmatched. The CDR3 is 13 residues long. The CDR3 nucleotides read TGTGCCAGTAGTAGACAGGGGTCGGAGACCCAGTACTTC. Protein: CASSRQGSETQYF.

The J gene is TRBJ1-1, the V gene TRBV9; D may be TRBD1 (6 bases). This CDR3 has 13 residues. The germline V gene encodes CDR1 SGDLS and CDR2 YYNGEE. Trimming took 2 bases from V and 6 from J, leaving 11 bases between them. Written as DNA, the CDR3 is TGTGCCAGCAGCGTCACAGGGAAGCCTGAAGCTTTCTTT. As protein: CASSVTGKPEAFF.

This clone was found a few times. As DNA, the CDR3 is TGTGCCAGCAGCCGGGACAGGGGGTATTCTCGCTACGAGCAGTACTTC. It translates to CASSRDRGYSRYEQYF. V gene TRBV11-3 combines with J gene TRBJ2-7; 11 nucleotides match TRBD1. The germline gives CDR1 SGHNT, CDR2 YENEEA. V lost 5 bases to trimming and J lost 3 bases; unmatched junction nucleotides: 9. There are 16 residues in the CDR3.

This chain uses TRBV4-1 with TRBJ1-5, with 8 bases that match TRBD1. Germline-derived CDR1 and CDR2 are MGHRA and YSYEKL. V lost 0 bases and J lost 4; bases outside the gene matches: 2. This CDR3 has 15 amino acids. The CDR3 sequence is CASSQERTGNQPQHF. Written as DNA, the CDR3 is TGCGCCAGCAGCCAAGAGCGGACAGGGAATCAGCCCCAGCATTTT.

This clone showed up just a few times. The chain carries TRBV19 and TRBJ2-5; the D is unclear. The germline V gene encodes CDR1 LNHDA and CDR2 SQIVND (reference sequence). The CDR3 has 15 residues. V shed 0 bases and J shed 4 bases, with 12 bases lying between them. The CDR3 sequence: CASSIEPVQIETQYF. In DNA, the CDR3 is TGTGCCAGTAGTATAGAGCCAGTTCAGATAGAGACCCAGTACTTC.

In this sample, this clone turned up a few times. The chain has TRBV7-7 and TRBJ2-5, with 11 bases that match TRBD1. CDR3 length: 16 residues. Germline loops: CDR1 SSHAT, CDR2 FNYEAQ (reference sequence). The trim removed 3 bases at V and 4 bases at J, leaving 7 bases unmatched. In DNA form, the CDR3 reads TGTGCCAGCAGCTTTTCGGGACAGGGGGACGCAGAGACCCAGTACTTC. Translated, it gives CASSFSGQGDAETQYF.